The table lists the clone carrying this T cell receptor (beta chain) with a count of one. Its antigen is still unknown. The V gene lost 4 bases and the J gene lost 0 bases, with 9 bases spanning the gap. Germline V CDR1 and CDR2: SGHAT, FQNNGV. This CDR3 is built from 15 residues. Data came from immunoSEQ multiplex PCR; TCRdb stores just in-frame clones and leaves some out. The table records about 150,000 clones, under 95% of them present only once. The data belong to a study of T cell responses to AZD1222 COVID-19 vaccine. Points from the study as a whole: Spike-specific TCR repertoires showed rising breadth and depth after two AZD1222 doses. In all cases, repertoires were sampled only after the peak T cell response. Variant regions that are unmutated are reportedly the target of nearly half of spike-specific TCRs.

The V call is TRBV11-2, the J call TRBJ1-4; D not resolved. The clonotype was recovered from an adult in good health. Sample: peripheral blood, taken on day 0 of AZD1222 vaccination. CDR3: CASSSQIATNEKLFF. CDR3 bases: TGTGCCAGCAGCTCCCAGATCGCAACTAATGAAAAACTGTTTTTT.